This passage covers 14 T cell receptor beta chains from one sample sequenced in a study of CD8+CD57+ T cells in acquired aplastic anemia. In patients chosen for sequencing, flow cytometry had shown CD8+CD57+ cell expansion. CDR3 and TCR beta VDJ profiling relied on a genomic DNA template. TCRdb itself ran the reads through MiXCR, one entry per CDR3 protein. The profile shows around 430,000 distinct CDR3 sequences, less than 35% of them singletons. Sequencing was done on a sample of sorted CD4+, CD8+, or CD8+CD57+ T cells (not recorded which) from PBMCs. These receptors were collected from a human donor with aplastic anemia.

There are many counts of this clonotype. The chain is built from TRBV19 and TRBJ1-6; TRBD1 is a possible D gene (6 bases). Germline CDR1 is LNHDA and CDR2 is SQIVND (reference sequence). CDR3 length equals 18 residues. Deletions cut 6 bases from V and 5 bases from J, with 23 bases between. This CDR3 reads CASSTPPTGWGHNSPLHF. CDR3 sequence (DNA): TGTGCCAGTAGCACTCCACCGACAGGTTGGGGTCATAATTCACCCCTCCACTTT.

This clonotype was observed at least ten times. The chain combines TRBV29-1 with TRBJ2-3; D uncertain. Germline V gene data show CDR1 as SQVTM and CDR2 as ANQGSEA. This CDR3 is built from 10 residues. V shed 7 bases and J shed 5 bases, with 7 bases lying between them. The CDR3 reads CSGWGDTQYF. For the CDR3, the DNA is TGCAGCGGTTGGGGAGATACGCAGTATTTT.

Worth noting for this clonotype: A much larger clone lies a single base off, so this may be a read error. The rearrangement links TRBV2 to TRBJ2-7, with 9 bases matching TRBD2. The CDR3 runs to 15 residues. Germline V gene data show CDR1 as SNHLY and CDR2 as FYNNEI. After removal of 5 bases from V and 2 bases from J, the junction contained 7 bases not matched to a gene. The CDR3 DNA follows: TGTGCCAGCAGTCTTGGACTAGCGAGAGCCTACGAGCAGTACTTC. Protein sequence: CASSLGLARAYEQYF.

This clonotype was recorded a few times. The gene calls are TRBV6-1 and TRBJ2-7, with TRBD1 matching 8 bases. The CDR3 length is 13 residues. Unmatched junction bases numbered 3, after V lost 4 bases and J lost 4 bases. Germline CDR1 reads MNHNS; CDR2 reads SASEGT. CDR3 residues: CASSGTGLYEQYF. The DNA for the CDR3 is TGTGCCAGCAGTGGGACAGGGCTATACGAGCAGTACTTC.

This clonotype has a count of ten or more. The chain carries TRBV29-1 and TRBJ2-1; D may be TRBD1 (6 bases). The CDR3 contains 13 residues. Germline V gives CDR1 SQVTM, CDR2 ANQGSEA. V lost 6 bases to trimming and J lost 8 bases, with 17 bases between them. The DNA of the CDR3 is TGCAGCGTGAATCTTAAACAGGGCTATGAGCAGTTCTTC. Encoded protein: CSVNLKQGYEQFF.

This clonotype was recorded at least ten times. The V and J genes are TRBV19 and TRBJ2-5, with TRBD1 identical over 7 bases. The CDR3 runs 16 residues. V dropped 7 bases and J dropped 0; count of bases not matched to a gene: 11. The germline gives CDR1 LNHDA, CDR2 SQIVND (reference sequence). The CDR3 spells CASTTTGRSYQETQYF. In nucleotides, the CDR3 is TGTGCCAGTACTACGACAGGGAGATCGTACCAAGAGACCCAGTACTTC.

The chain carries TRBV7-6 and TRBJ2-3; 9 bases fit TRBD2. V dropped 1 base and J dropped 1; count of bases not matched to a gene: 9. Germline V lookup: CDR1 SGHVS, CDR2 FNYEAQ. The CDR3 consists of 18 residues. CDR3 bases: TGTGCCAGCAGCTTAGAAGGCGGGAGGGCTGACGGCACAGATACGCAGTATTTT. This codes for CASSLEGGRADGTDTQYF.

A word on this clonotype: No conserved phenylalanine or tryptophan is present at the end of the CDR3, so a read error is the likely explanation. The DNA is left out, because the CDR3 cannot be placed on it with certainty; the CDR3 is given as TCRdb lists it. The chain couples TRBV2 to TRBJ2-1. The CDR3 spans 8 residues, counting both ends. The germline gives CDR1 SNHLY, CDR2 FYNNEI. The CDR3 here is CASSGTPA.

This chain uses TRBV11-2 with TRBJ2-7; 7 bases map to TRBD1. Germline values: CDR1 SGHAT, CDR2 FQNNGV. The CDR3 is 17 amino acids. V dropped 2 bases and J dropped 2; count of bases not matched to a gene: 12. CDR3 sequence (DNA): TGTGCCAGCAGCTTATACCACGGACAGGCTCTAACCTACGAGCAGTACTTC. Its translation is CASSLYHGQALTYEQYF.

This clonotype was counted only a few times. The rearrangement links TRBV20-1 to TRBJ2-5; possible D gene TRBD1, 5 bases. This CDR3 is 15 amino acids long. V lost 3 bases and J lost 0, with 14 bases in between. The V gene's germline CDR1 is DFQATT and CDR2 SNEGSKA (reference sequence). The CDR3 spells CSASVPGLNQETQYF. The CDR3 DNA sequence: TGCAGTGCTAGCGTCCCAGGGTTGAACCAAGAGACCCAGTACTTC.

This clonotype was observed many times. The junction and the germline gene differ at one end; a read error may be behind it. The chain's CDR3 is CASSVSGGNYGYTF. The CDR3 region has the DNA TGTGCCAGTAGCGTTAGCGGGGGTAACTATGGCTACACCTTC. The J gene is TRBJ1-2, the V gene TRBV9; D perhaps matches TRBD1 (5 bases). The CDR3 is 14 amino acids. Per germline, CDR1 SGDLS and CDR2 YYNGEE.

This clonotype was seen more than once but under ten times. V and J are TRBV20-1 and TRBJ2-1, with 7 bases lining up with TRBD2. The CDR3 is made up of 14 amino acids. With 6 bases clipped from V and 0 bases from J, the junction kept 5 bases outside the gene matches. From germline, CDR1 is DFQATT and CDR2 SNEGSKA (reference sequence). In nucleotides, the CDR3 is TGCAGTGCAGCGGGGCAGAGCTCCTACAATGAGCAGTTCTTC. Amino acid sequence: CSAAGQSSYNEQFF.

CDR3 nucleotides: TGTGCCAGTAGTATAGATAACGGAGGAGAAAAACTGTTTTTT. It specifies CASSIDNGGEKLFF. The chain carries TRBV19 and TRBJ1-4, with no clear D. Trimming left V 0 bases short and J 8 bases short, with 10 bases between. Per germline, CDR1 LNHDA and CDR2 SQIVND (reference sequence). The CDR3 runs 14 residues.

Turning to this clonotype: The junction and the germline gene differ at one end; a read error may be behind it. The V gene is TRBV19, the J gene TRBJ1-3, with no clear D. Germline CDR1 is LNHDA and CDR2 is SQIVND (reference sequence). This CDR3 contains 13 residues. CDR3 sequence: CASSISSGNTMYF. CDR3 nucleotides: TGTGCCAGTAGTATTTCTTCCGGAAACACCATGTATTTT.